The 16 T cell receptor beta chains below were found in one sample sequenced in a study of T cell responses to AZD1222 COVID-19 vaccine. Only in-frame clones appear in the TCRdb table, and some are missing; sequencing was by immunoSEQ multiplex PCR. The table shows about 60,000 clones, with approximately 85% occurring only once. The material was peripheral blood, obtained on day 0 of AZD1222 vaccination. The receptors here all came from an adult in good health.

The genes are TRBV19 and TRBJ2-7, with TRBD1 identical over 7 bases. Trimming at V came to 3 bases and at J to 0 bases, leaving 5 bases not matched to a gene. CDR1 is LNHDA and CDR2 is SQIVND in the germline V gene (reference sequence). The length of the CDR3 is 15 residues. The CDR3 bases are TGTGCCAGTAGTATTGGACAGGTCAGCTCCTACGAGCAGTACTTC. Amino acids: CASSIGQVSSYEQYF.

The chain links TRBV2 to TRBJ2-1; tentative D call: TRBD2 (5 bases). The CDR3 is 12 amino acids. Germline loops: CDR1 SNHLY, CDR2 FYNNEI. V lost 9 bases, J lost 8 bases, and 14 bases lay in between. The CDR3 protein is CARRSTADEQFF. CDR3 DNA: TGTGCCAGGAGATCCACAGCGGATGAGCAGTTCTTC.

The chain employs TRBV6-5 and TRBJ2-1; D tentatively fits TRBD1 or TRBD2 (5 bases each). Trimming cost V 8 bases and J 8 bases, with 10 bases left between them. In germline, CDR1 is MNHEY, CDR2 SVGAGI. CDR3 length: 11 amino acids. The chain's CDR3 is CASRGRDEQFF. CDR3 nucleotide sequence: TGTGCCAGCCGGGGCCGGGATGAGCAGTTCTTC.

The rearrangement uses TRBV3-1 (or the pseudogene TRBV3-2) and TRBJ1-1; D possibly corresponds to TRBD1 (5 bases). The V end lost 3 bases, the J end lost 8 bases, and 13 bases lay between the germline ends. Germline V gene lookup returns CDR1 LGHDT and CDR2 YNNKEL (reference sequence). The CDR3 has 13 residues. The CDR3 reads CASSQFGRVEAFF. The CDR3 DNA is TGTGCCAGCAGCCAGTTCGGCAGGGTGGAAGCTTTCTTT.

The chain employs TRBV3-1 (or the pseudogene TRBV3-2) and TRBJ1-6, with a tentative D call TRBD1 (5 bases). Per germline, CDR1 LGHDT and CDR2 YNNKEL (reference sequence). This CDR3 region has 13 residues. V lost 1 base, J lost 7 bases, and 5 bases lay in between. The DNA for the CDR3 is TGTGCCAGCAGCCAAGGGGGGAATTCACCCCTCCACTTT. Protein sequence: CASSQGGNSPLHF.

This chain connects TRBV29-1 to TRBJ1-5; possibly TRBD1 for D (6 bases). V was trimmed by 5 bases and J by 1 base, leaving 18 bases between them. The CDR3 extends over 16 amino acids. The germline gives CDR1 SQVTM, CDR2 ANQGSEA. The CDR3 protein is CSVKVEGGGSNQPQHF. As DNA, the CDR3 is TGCAGCGTTAAGGTAGAAGGGGGAGGGAGCAATCAGCCCCAGCATTTT.

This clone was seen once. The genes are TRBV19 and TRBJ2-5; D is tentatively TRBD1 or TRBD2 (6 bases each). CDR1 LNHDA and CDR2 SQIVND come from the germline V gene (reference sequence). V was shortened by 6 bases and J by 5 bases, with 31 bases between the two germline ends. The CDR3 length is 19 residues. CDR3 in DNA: TGTGCCAGTAGACGGACACCTAGGGGGGTCCTCCGCCCAGGGGAGACCCAGTACTTC. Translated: CASRRTPRGVLRPGETQYF.

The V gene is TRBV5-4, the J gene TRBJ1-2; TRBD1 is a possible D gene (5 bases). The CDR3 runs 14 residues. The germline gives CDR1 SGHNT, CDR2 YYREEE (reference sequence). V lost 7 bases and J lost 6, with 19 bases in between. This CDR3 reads CASPGSAEVDGYTF. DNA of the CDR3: TGTGCCAGCCCAGGGAGCGCAGAGGTGGATGGCTACACCTTC. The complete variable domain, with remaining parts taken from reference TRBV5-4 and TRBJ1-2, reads ETGVTQSPTHLIKTRGQQVTLRCSSQSGHNTVSWYQQALGQGPQFIFQYYREEENGRGNFPPRFSGLQFPNYSSELNVNALELDDSALYLCASPGSAEVDGYTFGSGTRLTVV.

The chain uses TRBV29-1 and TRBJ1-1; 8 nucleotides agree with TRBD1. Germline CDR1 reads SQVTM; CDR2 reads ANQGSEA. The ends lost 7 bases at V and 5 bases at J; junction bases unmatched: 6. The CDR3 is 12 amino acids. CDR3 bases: TGCAGCGCCCGACAGGGGCGGACTGAAGCTTTCTTT. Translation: CSARQGRTEAFF. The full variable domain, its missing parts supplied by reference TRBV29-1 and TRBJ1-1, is SAVISQKPSRDICQRGTSLTIQCQVDSQVTMMFWYRQQPGQSLTLIATANQGSEATYESGFVIDKFPISRPNLTFSTLTVSNMSPEDSSIYLCSARQGRTEAFFGQGTRLTVV.

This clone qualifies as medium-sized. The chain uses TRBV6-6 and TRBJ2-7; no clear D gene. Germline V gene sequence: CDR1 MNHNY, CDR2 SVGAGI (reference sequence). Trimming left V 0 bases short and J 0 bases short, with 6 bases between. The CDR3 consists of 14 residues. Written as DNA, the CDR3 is TGTGCCAGCAGTTACTCTTTTTTCTCCTACGAGCAGTACTTC. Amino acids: CASSYSFFSYEQYF.

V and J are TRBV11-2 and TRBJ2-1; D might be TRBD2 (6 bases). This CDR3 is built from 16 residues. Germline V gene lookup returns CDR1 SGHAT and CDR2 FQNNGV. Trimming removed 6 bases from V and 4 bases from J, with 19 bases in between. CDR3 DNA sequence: TGTGCCAGCAGTCAACTCGGGAGCGGGTGGTACAATGAGCAGTTCTTC. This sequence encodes CASSQLGSGWYNEQFF.

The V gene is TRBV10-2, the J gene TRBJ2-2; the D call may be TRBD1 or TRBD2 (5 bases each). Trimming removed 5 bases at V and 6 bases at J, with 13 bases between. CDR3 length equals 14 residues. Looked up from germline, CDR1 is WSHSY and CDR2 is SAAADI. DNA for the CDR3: TGCGCCAGCAGTCACACGGGGCATTCCGGGGAGCTGTTTTTT. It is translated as CASSHTGHSGELFF.

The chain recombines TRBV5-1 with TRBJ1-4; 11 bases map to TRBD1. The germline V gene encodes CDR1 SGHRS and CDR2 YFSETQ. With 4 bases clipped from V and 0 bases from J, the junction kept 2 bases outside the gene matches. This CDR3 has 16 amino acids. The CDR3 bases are TGCGCCAGCAGCAGGGACAGGGGGGCAACTAATGAAAAACTGTTTTTT. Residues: CASSRDRGATNEKLFF.

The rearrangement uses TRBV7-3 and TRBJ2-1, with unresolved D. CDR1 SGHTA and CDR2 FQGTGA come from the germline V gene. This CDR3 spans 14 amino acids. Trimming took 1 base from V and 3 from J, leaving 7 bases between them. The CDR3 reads CASSLIGSYNEQFF. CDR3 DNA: TGTGCCAGCAGCTTAATCGGCAGCTACAATGAGCAGTTCTTC.

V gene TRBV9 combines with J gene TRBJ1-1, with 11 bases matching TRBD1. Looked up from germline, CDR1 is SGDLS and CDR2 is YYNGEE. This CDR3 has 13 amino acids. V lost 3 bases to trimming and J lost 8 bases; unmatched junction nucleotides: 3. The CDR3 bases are TGTGCCAGCAGCGCCCGGACAGGGGGCGAAGCTTTCTTT. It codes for CASSARTGGEAFF.

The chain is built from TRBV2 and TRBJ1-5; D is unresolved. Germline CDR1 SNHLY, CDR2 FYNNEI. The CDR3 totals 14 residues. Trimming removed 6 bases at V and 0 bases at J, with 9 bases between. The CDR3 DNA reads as TGTGCCAGCAGCGGCCCGTATAGCAATCAGCCCCAGCATTTT. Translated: CASSGPYSNQPQHF. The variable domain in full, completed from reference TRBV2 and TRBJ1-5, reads EPEVTQTPSHQVTQMGQEVILRCVPISNHLYFYWYRQILGQKVEFLVSFYNNEISEKSEIFDDQFSVERPDGSNFTLKIRSTKLEDSAMYFCASSGPYSNQPQHFGDGTRLSIL.